This T cell receptor beta chain derives from a study of technical replicates of blood from a few donors. Between the trimmed V and J ends, which lost 3 bases and 0 bases, there was a span of 9 bases. Germline V CDR1 and CDR2: SGHAT, FQNNGV. The CDR3 is 14 amino acids. Here immunoSEQ multiplex PCR was the method, and the copy in TCRdb shows in-frame clones only, minus some. The data hold roughly 12,000 clones, with 85% to 95% observed a single time. V usage is TRBV11-2 and J usage is TRBJ2-7; D is ambiguous. The TCR sequence derives from a human donor in good health. Sample: PBMCs. CDR3 sequence reads: CASSFQRLSYEQYF. CDR3 DNA sequence: TGTGCCAGCAGCTTTCAGCGACTCTCCTACGAGCAGTACTTC.